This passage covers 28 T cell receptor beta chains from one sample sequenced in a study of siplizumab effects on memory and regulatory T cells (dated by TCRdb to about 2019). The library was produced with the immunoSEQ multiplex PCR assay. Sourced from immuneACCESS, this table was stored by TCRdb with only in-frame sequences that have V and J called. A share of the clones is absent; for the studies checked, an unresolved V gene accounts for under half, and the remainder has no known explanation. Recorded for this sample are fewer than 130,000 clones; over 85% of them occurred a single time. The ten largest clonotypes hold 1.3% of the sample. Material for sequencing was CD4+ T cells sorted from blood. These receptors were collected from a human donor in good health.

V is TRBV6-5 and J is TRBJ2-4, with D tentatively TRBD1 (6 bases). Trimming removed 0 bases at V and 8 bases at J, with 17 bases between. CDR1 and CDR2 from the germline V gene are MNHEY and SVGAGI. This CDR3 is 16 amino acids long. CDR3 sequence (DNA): TGTGCCAGCAGTTACTCGTTACAGGGCTCTTGGGACATTCAGTACTTC. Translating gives CASSYSLQGSWDIQYF.

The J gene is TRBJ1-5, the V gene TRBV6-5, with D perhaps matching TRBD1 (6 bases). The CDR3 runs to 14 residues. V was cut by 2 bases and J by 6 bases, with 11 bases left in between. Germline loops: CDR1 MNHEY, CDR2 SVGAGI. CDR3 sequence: CASSYMGGGQPQHF. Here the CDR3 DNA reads TGTGCCAGCAGTTACATGGGGGGCGGTCAGCCCCAGCATTTT.

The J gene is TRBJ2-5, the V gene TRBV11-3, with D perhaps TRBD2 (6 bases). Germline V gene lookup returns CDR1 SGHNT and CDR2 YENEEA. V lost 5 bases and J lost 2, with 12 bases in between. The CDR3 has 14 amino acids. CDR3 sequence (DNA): TGTGCCAGCAGCCGCGGAGGGGCTCAAGAGACCCAGTACTTC. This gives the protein CASSRGGAQETQYF.

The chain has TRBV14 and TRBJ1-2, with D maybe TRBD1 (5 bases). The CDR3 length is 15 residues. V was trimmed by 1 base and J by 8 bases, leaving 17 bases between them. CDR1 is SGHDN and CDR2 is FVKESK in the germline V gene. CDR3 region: CASSQGGDPYWGYTF. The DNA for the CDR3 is TGTGCCAGCAGCCAAGGGGGGGACCCCTATTGGGGCTACACCTTC. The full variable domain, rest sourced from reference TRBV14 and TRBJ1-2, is EAGVTQFPSHSVIEKGQTVTLRCDPISGHDNLYWYRRVMGKEIKFLLHFVKESKQDESGMPNNRFLAERTGGTYSTLKVQPAELEDSGVYFCASSQGGDPYWGYTFGSGTRLTVV.

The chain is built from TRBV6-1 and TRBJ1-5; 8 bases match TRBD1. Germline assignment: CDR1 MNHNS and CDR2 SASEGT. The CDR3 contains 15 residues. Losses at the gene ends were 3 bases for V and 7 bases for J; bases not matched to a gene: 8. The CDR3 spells CASSEGQVRGQPQHF. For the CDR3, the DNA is TGTGCCAGCAGTGAGGGACAGGTGAGGGGCCAGCCCCAGCATTTT.

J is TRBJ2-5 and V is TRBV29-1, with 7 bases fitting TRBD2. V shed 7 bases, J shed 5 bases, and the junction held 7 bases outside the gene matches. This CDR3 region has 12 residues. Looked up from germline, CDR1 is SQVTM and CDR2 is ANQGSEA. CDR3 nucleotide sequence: TGCAGCGCCCAGGGAGGGGCTGAGACCCAGTACTTC. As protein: CSAQGGAETQYF.

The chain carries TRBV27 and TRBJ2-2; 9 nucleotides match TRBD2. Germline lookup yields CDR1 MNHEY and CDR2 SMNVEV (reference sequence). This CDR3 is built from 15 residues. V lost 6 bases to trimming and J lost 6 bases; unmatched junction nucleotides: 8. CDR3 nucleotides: TGTGCCAGCAGCATTGGGCGGGAGGGGCCCGGGGAGCTGTTTTTT. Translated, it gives CASSIGREGPGELFF.

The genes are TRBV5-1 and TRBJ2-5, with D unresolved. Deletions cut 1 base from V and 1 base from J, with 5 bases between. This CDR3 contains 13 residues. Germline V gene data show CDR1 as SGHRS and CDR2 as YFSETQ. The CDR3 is CASSLPGQETQYF. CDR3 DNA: TGCGCCAGCAGCTTGCCAGGCCAAGAGACCCAGTACTTC.

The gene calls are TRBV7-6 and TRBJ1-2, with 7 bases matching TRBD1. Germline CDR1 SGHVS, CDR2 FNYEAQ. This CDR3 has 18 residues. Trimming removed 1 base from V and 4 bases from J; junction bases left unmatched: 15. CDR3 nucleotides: TGTGCCAGCAGCTTAGTCCGATCGACAGGGCCGGCAGTCTATGGCTACACCTTC. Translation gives CASSLVRSTGPAVYGYTF. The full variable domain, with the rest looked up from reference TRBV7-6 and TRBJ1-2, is GAGVSQSPRYKVTKRGQDVALRCDPISGHVSLYWYRQALGQGPEFLTYFNYEAQQDKSGLPNDRFSAERPEGSISTLTIQRTEQRDSAMYRCASSLVRSTGPAVYGYTFGSGTRLTVV.

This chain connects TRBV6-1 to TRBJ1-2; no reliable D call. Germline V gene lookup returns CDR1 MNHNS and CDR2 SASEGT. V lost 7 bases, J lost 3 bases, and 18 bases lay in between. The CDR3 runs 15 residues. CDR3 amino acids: CASKEGGSGYYGYTF. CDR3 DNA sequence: TGTGCCAGCAAGGAGGGAGGTTCGGGGTACTATGGCTACACCTTC.

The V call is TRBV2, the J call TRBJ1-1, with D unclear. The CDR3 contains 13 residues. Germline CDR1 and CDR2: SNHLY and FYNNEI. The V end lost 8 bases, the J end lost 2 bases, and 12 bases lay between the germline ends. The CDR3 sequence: CASSAEVNTEAFF. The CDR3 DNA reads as TGTGCCAGCTCGGCCGAGGTCAACACTGAAGCTTTCTTT.

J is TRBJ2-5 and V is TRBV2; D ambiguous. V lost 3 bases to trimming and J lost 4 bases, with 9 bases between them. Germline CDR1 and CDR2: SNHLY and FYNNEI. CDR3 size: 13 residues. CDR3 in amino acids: CASSERRLETQYF. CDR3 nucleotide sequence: TGTGCCAGCAGTGAGCGCAGGTTAGAGACCCAGTACTTC.

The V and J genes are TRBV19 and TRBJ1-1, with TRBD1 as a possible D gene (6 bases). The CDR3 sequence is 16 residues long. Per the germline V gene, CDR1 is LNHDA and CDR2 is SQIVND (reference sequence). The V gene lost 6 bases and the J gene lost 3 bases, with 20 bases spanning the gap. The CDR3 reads CASRGSGGQFDTEAFF. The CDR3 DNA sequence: TGTGCCAGTAGGGGGTCGGGAGGACAGTTCGACACTGAAGCTTTCTTT.

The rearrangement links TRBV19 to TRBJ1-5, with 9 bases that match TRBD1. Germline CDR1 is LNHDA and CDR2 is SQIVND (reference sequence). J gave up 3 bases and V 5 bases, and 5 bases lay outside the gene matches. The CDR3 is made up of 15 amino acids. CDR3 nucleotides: TGTGCCAGTAGTCGGGACAGGGTTTACAATCAGCCCCAGCATTTT. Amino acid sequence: CASSRDRVYNQPQHF.

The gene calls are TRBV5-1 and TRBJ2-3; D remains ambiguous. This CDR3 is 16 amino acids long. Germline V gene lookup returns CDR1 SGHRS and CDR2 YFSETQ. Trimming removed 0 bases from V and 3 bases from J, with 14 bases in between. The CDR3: CASSLEVGRRTDTQYF. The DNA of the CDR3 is TGCGCCAGCAGCTTGGAGGTGGGCAGGAGAACAGATACGCAGTATTTT.

CDR3 in amino acids: CAIRERGQMNTEAFF. The CDR3, as DNA: TGTGCCATCAGAGAAAGGGGACAGATGAACACTGAAGCTTTCTTT. The J gene is TRBJ1-1, the V gene TRBV10-3, with 7 bases that match TRBD1. This CDR3 comprises 15 residues. Germline CDR1 and CDR2: ENHRY and SYGVKD. The ends lost 6 bases at V and 0 bases at J; junction bases unmatched: 7.

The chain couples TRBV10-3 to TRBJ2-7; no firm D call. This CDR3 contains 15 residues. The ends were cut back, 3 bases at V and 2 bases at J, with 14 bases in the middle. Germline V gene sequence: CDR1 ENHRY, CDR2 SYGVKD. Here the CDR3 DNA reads TGTGCCATCAGTGACCCGCGCCGGGCCCCCTACGAGCAGTACTTC. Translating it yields CAISDPRRAPYEQYF.

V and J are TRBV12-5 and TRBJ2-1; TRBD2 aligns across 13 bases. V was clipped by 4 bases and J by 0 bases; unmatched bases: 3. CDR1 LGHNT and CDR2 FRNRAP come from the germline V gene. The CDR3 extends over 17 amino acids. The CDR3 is CASGWTSGGLSYNEQFF. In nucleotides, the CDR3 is TGTGCTAGTGGTTGGACTAGCGGGGGCCTCTCCTACAATGAGCAGTTCTTC.

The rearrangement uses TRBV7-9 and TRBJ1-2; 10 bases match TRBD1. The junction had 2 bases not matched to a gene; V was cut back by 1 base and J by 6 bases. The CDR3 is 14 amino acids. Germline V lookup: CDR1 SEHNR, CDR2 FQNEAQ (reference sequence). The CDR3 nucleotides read TGTGCCAGCAGCTTAGGACAGGGGGCGAATGGCTACACCTTC. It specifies CASSLGQGANGYTF.

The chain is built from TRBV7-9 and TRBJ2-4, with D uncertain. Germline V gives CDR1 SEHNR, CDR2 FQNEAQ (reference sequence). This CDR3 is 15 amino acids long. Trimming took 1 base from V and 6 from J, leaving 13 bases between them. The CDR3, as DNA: TGTGCCAGCAGCTTAGGGCTTAGTTCGGGAAACATTCAGTACTTC. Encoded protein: CASSLGLSSGNIQYF.

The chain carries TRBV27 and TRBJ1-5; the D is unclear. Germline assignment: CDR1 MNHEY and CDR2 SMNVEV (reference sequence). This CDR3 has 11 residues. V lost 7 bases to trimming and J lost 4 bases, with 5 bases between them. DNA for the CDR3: TGTGCCAGCATTACTAATCAGCCCCAGCATTTT. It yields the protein CASITNQPQHF.

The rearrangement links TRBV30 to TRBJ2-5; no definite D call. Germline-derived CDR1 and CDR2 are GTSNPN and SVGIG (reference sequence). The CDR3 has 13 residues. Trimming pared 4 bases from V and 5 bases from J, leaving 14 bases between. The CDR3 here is CAWNLVPTETQYF. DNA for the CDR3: TGTGCCTGGAACCTAGTCCCTACGGAGACCCAGTACTTC.

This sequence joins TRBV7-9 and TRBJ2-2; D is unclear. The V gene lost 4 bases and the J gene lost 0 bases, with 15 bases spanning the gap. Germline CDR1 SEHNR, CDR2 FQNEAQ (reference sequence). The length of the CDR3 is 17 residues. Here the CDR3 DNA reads TGTGCCAGCAGCTCCGCCCCCGGTAGTACGAACACCGGGGAGCTGTTTTTT. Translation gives CASSSAPGSTNTGELFF.

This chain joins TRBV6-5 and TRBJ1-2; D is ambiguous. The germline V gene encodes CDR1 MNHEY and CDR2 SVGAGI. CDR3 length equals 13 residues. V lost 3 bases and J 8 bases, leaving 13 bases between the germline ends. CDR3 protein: CASSYPGRPGYTF. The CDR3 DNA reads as TGTGCCAGCAGTTATCCCGGACGCCCAGGCTACACCTTC.

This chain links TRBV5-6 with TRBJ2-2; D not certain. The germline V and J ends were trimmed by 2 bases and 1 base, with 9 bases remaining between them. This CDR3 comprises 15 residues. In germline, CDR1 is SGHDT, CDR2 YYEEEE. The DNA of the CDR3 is TGTGCCAGCAGCTTAGAATGGCGGAACACCGGGGAGCTGTTTTTT. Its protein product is CASSLEWRNTGELFF.

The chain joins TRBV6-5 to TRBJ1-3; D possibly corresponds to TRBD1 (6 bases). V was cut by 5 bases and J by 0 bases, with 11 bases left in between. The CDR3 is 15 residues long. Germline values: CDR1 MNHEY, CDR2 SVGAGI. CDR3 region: CASSLQGSSGNTIYF. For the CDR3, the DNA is TGTGCCAGCAGTCTTCAGGGGAGCTCTGGAAACACCATATATTTT.

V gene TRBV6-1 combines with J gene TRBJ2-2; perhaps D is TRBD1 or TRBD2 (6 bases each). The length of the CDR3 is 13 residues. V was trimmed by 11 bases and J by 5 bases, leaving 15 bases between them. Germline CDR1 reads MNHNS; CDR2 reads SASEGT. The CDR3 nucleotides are TGTGCCGGGGGCTGGGCGGGGACCGGGGAGCTGTTTTTT. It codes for CAGGWAGTGELFF.

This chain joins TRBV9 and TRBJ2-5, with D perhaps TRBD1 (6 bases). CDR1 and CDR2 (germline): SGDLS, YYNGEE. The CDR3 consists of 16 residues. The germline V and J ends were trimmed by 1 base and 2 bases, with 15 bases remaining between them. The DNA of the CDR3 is TGTGCCAGCAGCGTAATCCGGGCAGGGGTACAAGAGACCCAGTACTTC. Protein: CASSVIRAGVQETQYF.